Shown below are 15 T cell receptor beta chains from a single sample sequenced in a study of human T cells and chemical hapten exposure. Time point noted: patch test 1, 2 weeks after DPC sensitization. The treatment: therapeutic diphenylcyclopropenone sensitization with weekly scalp DPC. TCRdb reprocessed the RACE reads via MiXCR and lists one record per CDR3 protein. The data contain about 49,000 distinct CDR3 sequences, less than 9.5% of them seen just once; the ten biggest clones take up 4.5%. Sequenced material: whole blood, taken in connection with sensitization to the hapten diphenylcyclopropenone (DPC). The origin of the receptors is a woman aged 45-65 years with alopecia areata. Some clones in this sample may be carry-over from other donors' samples.

This clonotype was seen many times. This rearrangement joins TRBV20-1 to TRBJ2-7; no reliable D call. Germline V gene data show CDR1 as DFQATT and CDR2 as SNEGSKA (reference sequence). The CDR3 has 13 amino acids. V was pared by 3 bases and J by 4 bases, with 13 bases between. In DNA, the CDR3 is TGCAGTGCTAGTAGAGGTAGAAATTACGAGCAGTACTTC. Its translation is CSASRGRNYEQYF.

This clonotype was counted at least ten times. This chain connects TRBV6-5 to TRBJ2-1; 10 bases fit TRBD2. Germline lookup yields CDR1 MNHEY and CDR2 SVGAGI. V lost 2 bases and J lost 5; bases outside the gene matches: 6. The CDR3 loop spans 16 amino acids. The DNA of the CDR3 is TGTGCCAGCAGTTACAGAGGACTAGCGGTAAACAATGAGCAGTTCTTC. This translates into CASSYRGLAVNNEQFF.

V usage is TRBV9 and J usage is TRBJ2-1; TRBD1 is a possible D gene (7 bases). V dropped 4 bases and J dropped 4 bases, with 21 bases sitting between them. Germline lookup yields CDR1 SGDLS and CDR2 YYNGEE. CDR3 length: 17 amino acids. CDR3 loop: CASSTPRGAGQYNEQFF. The CDR3 nucleotides are TGTGCCAGCAGCACCCCGAGGGGCGCGGGACAGTACAATGAGCAGTTCTTC.

This clonotype appeared many times. The chain employs TRBV11-2 and TRBJ2-1, with a possible D match to TRBD2 (6 bases). Trimming took off 3 bases at V and 2 bases at J, with 14 bases between the two ends. The CDR3 sequence is 16 residues long. Germline-derived CDR1 and CDR2 are SGHAT and FQNNGV. The CDR3 loop is CASSFLTGVTYNEQFF. DNA of the CDR3: TGTGCCAGCAGCTTCCTGACGGGGGTTACCTACAATGAGCAGTTCTTC.

This clonotype was recorded a few times. The V gene is TRBV28, the J gene TRBJ1-2; D gene uncertain. Germline CDR1 reads MDHEN; CDR2 reads SYDVKM. CDR3 length: 12 residues. V lost 4 bases and J 4 bases, leaving 7 bases between the germline ends. CDR3 loop: CASSSILYGYTF. The CDR3 DNA reads as TGTGCCAGCAGTTCCATCCTCTATGGCTACACCTTC.

This clonotype has more than one count but fewer than ten. The chain has TRBV12-5 and TRBJ2-3; perhaps TRBD2 as D (6 bases). V was clipped by 8 bases and J by 1 base, with 10 bases between them. The length of the CDR3 is 13 residues. Germline V lookup: CDR1 LGHNT, CDR2 FRNRAP. CDR3 sequence (DNA): TGTGCTAGTTCGGGACTCGGCACAGATACGCAGTATTTT. This gives the protein CASSGLGTDTQYF.

This clonotype rates as medium-sized. The rearrangement uses TRBV4-3 and TRBJ2-5; D remains unclear. CDR3 length: 14 residues. Between the trimmed V and J ends, which lost 0 bases and 3 bases, there was a span of 8 bases. Looked up from germline, CDR1 is LGHNA and CDR2 is YSLEER. The CDR3 is CASSQDTGKETQYF. The CDR3, as DNA: TGCGCCAGCAGCCAAGATACGGGTAAAGAGACCCAGTACTTC.

This clonotype was recorded many times. The rearrangement links TRBV11-2 to TRBJ2-1; D is undetermined. Deletions cut 7 bases from V and 3 bases from J, with 7 bases between. The CDR3 totals 12 residues. Germline V CDR1 and CDR2: SGHAT, FQNNGV. The CDR3 sequence is CASNLDYNEQFF. The DNA of the CDR3 is TGTGCCAGCAACTTGGACTACAATGAGCAGTTCTTC.

This clonotype has ten or more counts. The chain combines TRBV11-2 with TRBJ1-1; the D gene is possibly TRBD1 (6 bases). V lost 5 bases, J lost 0 bases, and 10 bases lay in between. This CDR3 has 14 residues. CDR1 is SGHAT and CDR2 is FQNNGV in the germline V gene. The DNA of the CDR3 is TGTGCCAGCAGCATGACAGGTATGAACACTGAAGCTTTCTTT. This sequence encodes CASSMTGMNTEAFF.

At least ten counts were recorded for this clonotype. The genes are TRBV9 and TRBJ1-2; D is unresolved. V was clipped by 0 bases and J by 7 bases, with 16 bases between them. The CDR3 loop spans 15 amino acids. The germline V gene has CDR1 SGDLS and CDR2 YYNGEE. CDR3: CASSVGRTTYRGYTF. CDR3 coding DNA: TGTGCCAGCAGCGTAGGAAGGACCACCTACCGTGGCTACACCTTC.

This clonotype was seen at least ten times. In DNA form, the CDR3 reads TGCAGTGCTCCGACTAGCGGCGGGAACATTCAGTACTTC. Its protein product is CSAPTSGGNIQYF. The genes are TRBV20-1 and TRBJ2-4; 9 bases map to TRBD2. The CDR3 loop spans 13 amino acids. The V segment lost 5 bases and the J segment 7 bases; nucleotides outside the gene matches: 6. Germline CDR1 and CDR2: DFQATT and SNEGSKA (reference sequence).

The CDR3 coding sequence is TGTGCCAGCTCACCAGGGGTTAGGAACACTGAAGCTTTCTTT. Its protein product is CASSPGVRNTEAFF. The rearrangement links TRBV18 to TRBJ1-1; D ambiguous. The germline CDR1 and CDR2 sequences are KGHSH and LQKENI. Trimming removed 2 bases at V and 1 base at J, with 8 bases between. There are 14 residues in the CDR3.

This clonotype was seen many times. The genes are TRBV3-1 and TRBJ1-5, with 9 bases fitting TRBD1. The V and J ends lost 3 bases and 4 bases, in that order; junction bases with no gene match: 1. From germline, CDR1 is LGHDT and CDR2 YNNKEL (reference sequence). The CDR3 is 14 amino acids. CDR3 DNA: TGTGCCAGCAGCCAGGGACAGGGAAATCAGCCCCAGCATTTT. Translated: CASSQGQGNQPQHF.

In its sample, this clonotype was seen many times. The chain combines TRBV6-5 with TRBJ1-4, with D possibly TRBD1 on 6 matching bases. The CDR3 is made up of 14 amino acids. Trimming took off 6 bases at V and 8 bases at J, with 16 bases between the two ends. Germline V gene sequence: CDR1 MNHEY, CDR2 SVGAGI. The CDR3 loop reads CASSDGGGNEKLFF. CDR3 nucleotides: TGTGCCAGCAGCGACGGGGGGGGCAACGAAAAACTGTTTTTT.

The CDR3 DNA follows: TGTGCCAGCAGCCCTGGTCGCAATCAGCCCCAGCATTTT. Residues: CASSPGRNQPQHF. The J gene is TRBJ1-5, the V gene TRBV7-2; D is ambiguous. The CDR3 is 13 amino acids. The germline CDR1 and CDR2 sequences are SGHTA and FQGNSA. V shed 5 bases and J shed 2 bases, with 7 bases lying between them.